These 31 T cell receptor beta chains were sequenced from one sample in a study of read filtering for tumor transcriptome and immune sequencing. This library used around 400 ng RNA and molecular barcoded adaptors spanning alpha/delta and beta/gamma chains. In TCRdb, the reads were re-called with MiXCR into one record per CDR3 protein. The sample shows about 45,000 distinct CDR3 sequences, around 20% of them seen only once. The material sequenced was a population of CD138-negative cells sorted from bone marrow. Every receptor here comes from a donor at least 40 years old with multiple myeloma.

By share, this clonotype ranks as medium-sized. V gene TRBV5-1 combines with J gene TRBJ2-1; 10 positions agree with TRBD2. Trimming took 4 bases from V and 6 from J; bases not matched to a gene: 7. The CDR3 is 15 amino acids. The germline CDR1 and CDR2 sequences are SGHRS and YFSETQ. The CDR3 spells CASSPGLAEVNEQFF. In DNA, the CDR3 is TGCGCCAGCAGCCCCGGACTAGCGGAGGTCAATGAGCAGTTCTTC.

This chain uses TRBV7-9 with TRBJ2-7; no clear D gene. The germline gives CDR1 SEHNR, CDR2 FQNEAQ (reference sequence). V lost 5 bases, J lost 2 bases, and 13 bases lay in between. The CDR3 length is 14 residues. The CDR3 DNA reads as TGTGCCAGCAGCCCACCGGACGGAACCTACGAGCAGTACTTC. Amino acids: CASSPPDGTYEQYF.

At least ten counts were recorded for this clonotype. This chain uses TRBV4-1 with TRBJ2-5; 9 nucleotides agree with TRBD2. The CDR3 is 15 amino acids. V lost 1 base to trimming and J lost 5 bases; unmatched junction nucleotides: 5. CDR1 and CDR2 from the germline V gene are MGHRA and YSYEKL. CDR3 loop: CASSQAGGRAETQYF. The CDR3 nucleotides are TGCGCCAGCAGCCAAGCTGGCGGGAGGGCGGAGACCCAGTACTTC.

This clonotype was picked up a small number of times. The CDR3 does not end in the conserved phenylalanine or tryptophan, so this is likely a read error. The gene calls are TRBV6-4 and TRBJ2-1, with D perhaps matching TRBD2 (6 bases). The CDR3 consists of 15 residues. Germline CDR1 reads MRHNA; CDR2 reads SNTAGT. Trimming shortened V by 0 bases and J by 2 bases, and 8 bases separated the two germline ends. In DNA form, the CDR3 reads TGTGCCAGCAGTGACTCTAGCGGAGCCTACAATGAGCAGTTCTCC. Its protein is CASSDSSGAYNEQFS.

About this clonotype: This could be a read error, since a much larger clone is one nucleotide away. The CDR3 loop is CASSLGTCGLYEQYF. The CDR3 DNA follows: TGCGCCAGCAGCCTCGGGACTTGCGGGCTCTACGAGCAGTACTTC. The chain carries TRBV5-1 and TRBJ2-7; TRBD2 is a possible D gene (6 bases). The CDR3 is made up of 15 amino acids. Germline V gives CDR1 SGHRS, CDR2 YFSETQ. The germline V and J ends were trimmed by 4 bases and 3 bases, with 17 bases remaining between them.

In its sample, this clonotype was seen a few times. The gene calls are TRBV5-1 and TRBJ2-2; D may be TRBD1 (6 bases). The germline V gene has CDR1 SGHRS and CDR2 YFSETQ. V dropped 4 bases and J dropped 4 bases, with 14 bases sitting between them. The CDR3 is made up of 15 amino acids. The CDR3 here is CASSPTGQSTGELFF. The CDR3 nucleotides read TGCGCCAGCAGCCCGACGGGACAAAGCACCGGGGAGCTGTTTTTT.

In its sample, this clonotype was seen many times. The chain has TRBV9 and TRBJ1-1; D uncertain. The CDR3 has 14 amino acids. The V end was cut by 0 bases, the J end by 3 bases, with 9 bases between. Germline V gene sequence: CDR1 SGDLS, CDR2 YYNGEE. In nucleotides, the CDR3 is TGTGCCAGCAGCGTAGGGTCAAGTTACACTGAAGCTTTCTTT. This sequence encodes CASSVGSSYTEAFF.

With respect to this clonotype: This likely stems from a read error, as it lies one base from a far larger clone. V usage is TRBV3-2 and J usage is TRBJ2-3; TRBD2 is the table's D call, not checked against the DNA. TRBV3-2 is a pseudogene locus. The CDR3 is made up of 16 amino acids. In DNA, the CDR3 is TGTGCCAGCAGCTTCAGGACTAGCGGGAGCACAGATACGCAGTATTTT. It specifies CASSFRTSGSTDTQYF.

This clonotype appeared once. This probably arose from a read error, given a far larger clone one base away. The gene calls are TRBV4-2 and TRBJ2-1; D is unresolved. This CDR3 has 14 residues. The germline V gene has CDR1 LGHNA and CDR2 YNFKEQ. The germline V and J ends were trimmed by 4 bases and 4 bases, with 11 bases remaining between them. This chain's CDR3 is CASSRLTRYNEQFF. The CDR3 nucleotides read TGTGCCAGCAGCCGTTTGACCCGGTACAATGAGCAGTTCTTC.

The V call is TRBV2, the J call TRBJ1-5; no firm D call. The CDR3 has 15 residues. Per the germline V gene, CDR1 is SNHLY and CDR2 is FYNNEI. Between the trimmed V and J ends, which lost 5 bases and 5 bases, there was a span of 16 bases. The CDR3 loop reads CASSPHTGGDQPQHF. The CDR3 DNA reads TGTGCCAGCAGTCCCCACACGGGAGGTGATCAGCCCCAGCATTTT. Combining the CDR3 with reference TRBV2 and TRBJ1-5 gives the whole variable domain EPEVTQTPSHQVTQMGQEVILRCVPISNHLYFYWYRQILGQKVEFLVSFYNNEISEKSEIFDDQFSVERPDGSNFTLKIRSTKLEDSAMYFCASSPHTGGDQPQHFGDGTRLSIL.

This clonotype was detected only once. A read error is possible here, since a much larger clone lies one base away. The CDR3 coding sequence is TGCAGCGTTGAGACAAGGTCTGGTGAAAAACTGTTTTTT. The encoded protein is CSVETRSGEKLFF. The chain links TRBV29-1 to TRBJ1-4, with unresolved D. This CDR3 is built from 13 residues. Between the trimmed V and J ends, which lost 3 bases and 7 bases, there was a span of 12 bases. Per the germline V gene, CDR1 is SQVTM and CDR2 is ANQGSEA.

Details on this clonotype: One junction end disagrees with the germline gene, perhaps due to a read error. The gene calls are TRBV3-1 and TRBJ2-1, with TRBD2 matching over 10 bases. The CDR3 extends over 19 amino acids. Looked up from germline, CDR1 is LGHDT and CDR2 is YNNKEL (reference sequence). The CDR3 bases are TGTGCTAGCGGCCACCCCTCGGGGGTAACTAGCGGGACCTACAGTGAGCAGTTCTTC. This encodes CASGHPSGVTSGTYSEQFF.

As regards this clonotype: A much larger clone lies a single base off, so this may be a read error. The chain joins TRBV20-1 to TRBJ2-5, with a weak D call TRBD2 (5 bases). Trimming left V 5 bases short and J 1 base short, with 14 bases between. Looked up from germline, CDR1 is DFQATT and CDR2 is SNEGSKA (reference sequence). The CDR3 is made up of 14 amino acids. The CDR3 here is CSAGARTVQETQYF. Here the CDR3 DNA reads TGCAGTGCTGGCGCGAGGACTGTCCAAGAGACCCAGTACTTC.

As concerns this clonotype: This probably arose from a read error, given a far larger clone one base away. The DNA for the CDR3 is TGTGCCAGCAGTTACTTAGCCGGCAATGATCAGTTCTTC. As protein: CASSYLAGNDQFF. V and J are TRBV6-2 or TRBV6-3 and TRBJ2-1; the D is unclear. CDR3 length: 13 amino acids. The germline CDR1 and CDR2 sequences are MNHEY and SVGEGT.

This clonotype occurred many times. V is TRBV28 and J is TRBJ2-4; 13 bases are a match to TRBD2. The CDR3 spans 18 residues. Germline V lookup: CDR1 MDHEN, CDR2 SYDVKM. The ends lost 3 bases at V and 0 bases at J; junction bases unmatched: 5. CDR3 bases: TGTGCCAGCAGTTTCTGGACTAGCGGGAGAAGAGCCAAAAACATTCAGTACTTC. Protein sequence: CASSFWTSGRRAKNIQYF.

On this clonotype itself: An end of the junction differs from the germline gene, which may be a read error. The chain combines TRBV12-3 or TRBV12-4 with TRBJ1-6; the D is unclear. The CDR3 consists of 13 residues. Here the CDR3 DNA reads TGTGCCAGCAGTTCGACGGGAAAATCACCCCTCCTCTTT. As protein: CASSSTGKSPLLF.

This clonotype was counted between two and nine times. The chain employs TRBV19 and TRBJ2-7; 10 bases fit TRBD2. V shed 6 bases, J shed 3 bases, and the junction held 8 bases outside the gene matches. Per germline, CDR1 LNHDA and CDR2 SQIVND (reference sequence). CDR3 length: 15 residues. The CDR3 nucleotides read TGTGCCAGTAGCGACGGGACTAGCGTCTACTACGAGCAGTACTTC. Residues: CASSDGTSVYYEQYF.

This clonotype was seen ten or more times. The chain links TRBV28 to TRBJ1-1; 8 nucleotides agree with TRBD1. The CDR3 length is 15 residues. CDR1 and CDR2 (germline): MDHEN, SYDVKM. Trimming removed 6 bases from V and 3 bases from J; junction bases left unmatched: 9. DNA of the CDR3: TGTGCCAGCAGGGACGCAGGGGGCTGGGACACTGAAGCTTTCTTT. Protein: CASRDAGGWDTEAFF.

About this clonotype itself: This likely stems from a read error, as it lies one base from a far larger clone. The chain links TRBV7-2 to TRBJ2-1; TRBD2 matches at 7 bases. Germline loops: CDR1 SGHTA, CDR2 FQGNSA. The CDR3 contains 16 residues. The CDR3 region is CASSPSPSGSYDEQFF. Here the CDR3 DNA reads TGTGCCAGCAGCCCTTCCCCTAGCGGTAGCTACGATGAGCAGTTCTTC.

This clonotype was recorded at least ten times. The CDR3 DNA sequence: TGTGCCACCGAGGACGGACTATACAATGAGCAGTTCTTC. It is translated as CATEDGLYNEQFF. The chain links TRBV6-1 to TRBJ2-1, with D possibly TRBD2 on 6 matching bases. This CDR3 is built from 13 residues. Germline V gene lookup returns CDR1 MNHNS and CDR2 SASEGT. Trimming stripped 10 bases from V and 4 bases from J, with 14 bases between.

This clonotype was observed at least ten times. The chain has TRBV11-3 and TRBJ2-7; unclear D gene. Trimming took off 1 base at V and 7 bases at J, with 11 bases between the two ends. CDR3 length: 13 residues. Looked up from germline, CDR1 is SGHNT and CDR2 is YENEEA. The CDR3 here is CASSLAPGFEQYF. For the CDR3, the DNA is TGTGCCAGCAGCTTAGCGCCCGGGTTTGAGCAGTACTTC.

This clonotype appeared once. The junction departs from germline at one end; a sequencing error may be responsible. The chain uses TRBV11-2 and TRBJ1-4; 8 bases are a match to TRBD1. The germline V gene encodes CDR1 SGHAT and CDR2 FQNNGV. CDR3 length: 17 residues. The CDR3 DNA reads as TGTGTCAGCAGCCATCTGGGACAGGCTCAGACCAGGGGAAGACTGTTTTTT. Its protein is CVSSHLGQAQTRGRLFF.

This clonotype was seen only a few times. This chain uses TRBV29-1 with TRBJ2-5; the D gene is possibly TRBD1 (6 bases). In germline, CDR1 is SQVTM, CDR2 ANQGSEA. This CDR3 has 13 residues. Trimming took 3 bases from V and 1 from J, leaving 9 bases between them. The CDR3 loop reads CSVDGRGQETQYF. As DNA, the CDR3 is TGCAGCGTTGATGGCAGGGGCCAAGAGACCCAGTACTTC.

This clonotype has a count of ten or more. This chain links TRBV19 with TRBJ2-5; 7 bases match TRBD1. Looked up from germline, CDR1 is LNHDA and CDR2 is SQIVND (reference sequence). Trimming at V came to 7 bases and at J to 1 base, leaving 6 bases not matched to a gene. CDR3 size: 14 residues. CDR3 residues: CASTGGTAQETQYF. DNA for the CDR3: TGTGCCAGTACAGGTGGGACAGCCCAAGAGACCCAGTACTTC.

Only a few counts were recorded for this clonotype. This chain uses TRBV7-9 with TRBJ1-1; TRBD1 matches at 7 bases. V lost 3 bases, J lost 3 bases, and 4 bases stayed unmatched. Germline CDR1 SEHNR, CDR2 FQNEAQ (reference sequence). This CDR3 comprises 14 residues. The CDR3 sequence: CASSFTGAYTEAFF. The CDR3 DNA reads as TGTGCCAGCAGCTTTACAGGGGCTTACACTGAAGCTTTCTTT. The variable domain in full, completed from reference TRBV7-9 and TRBJ1-1, reads DTGVSQNPRHKITKRGQNVTFRCDPISEHNRLYWYRQTLGQGPEFLTYFQNEAQLEKSRLLSDRFSAERPKGSFSTLEIQRTEQGDSAMYLCASSFTGAYTEAFFGQGTRLTVV.

The chain links TRBV19 to TRBJ1-4, with a possible D match to TRBD1 (6 bases). This CDR3 region has 15 residues. Per germline, CDR1 LNHDA and CDR2 SQIVND (reference sequence). The V and J ends lost 6 bases and 7 bases respectively, with 18 bases between them. The CDR3 coding sequence is TGTGCCAGTAGGGGCCAGGGGCTTGGTCTTGAAAAACTGTTTTTT. It specifies CASRGQGLGLEKLFF.

A note on this clonotype: A far bigger clonotype differs at one base, so this is likely a read error. The CDR3 loop reads CASSYRTGLAGDIDEQYF. The CDR3 DNA reads as TGTGCCAGCAGTTACAGAACGGGACTAGCGGGAGACATCGATGAGCAGTACTTC. The chain recombines TRBV6-2 or TRBV6-3 with TRBJ2-7, with 14 bases aligning to TRBD2. The germline gives CDR1 MNHEY, CDR2 SVGEGT. There are 18 residues in the CDR3. Trimming removed 2 bases from V and 7 bases from J; junction bases left unmatched: 13.

This clonotype was found many times. The chain links TRBV5-1 to TRBJ2-5; D gene unclear. Germline V gives CDR1 SGHRS, CDR2 YFSETQ. CDR3 length: 13 residues. V lost 6 bases, J lost 5 bases, and 14 bases lay in between. Here the CDR3 DNA reads TGCGCCAGCAACGACATAATCGGCGAGACCCAGTACTTC. It is translated as CASNDIIGETQYF.

Details on this clonotype: Given a much more abundant clone one base away, this may be a read error. The rearrangement uses TRBV6-1 and TRBJ1-1; D unresolved. Germline V gene data show CDR1 as MNHNS and CDR2 as SASEGT. This CDR3 has 13 residues. The CDR3 here is CAGSLNGRTEAFF. CDR3 coding DNA: TGTGCCGGCAGCCTTAACGGGCGCACTGAAGCTTTCTTT.

This clonotype turned up a few times. Since a much larger clone is just one base distant, this may be a read error. Here the CDR3 omits its conserved ending phenylalanine or tryptophan, so a read error is the likely source. V gene TRBV28 combines with J gene TRBJ2-1, with 9 bases that match TRBD2. The CDR3 is 14 residues long. Germline V gene data show CDR1 as MDHEN and CDR2 as SYDVKM. V was pared by 1 base and J by 9 bases, with 4 bases of the junction left unmatched. CDR3 residues: CASSLFAGGREQFS. CDR3 bases: TGTGCCAGCAGTTTATTCGCGGGAGGGCGTGAGCAGTTCTCC.

This clonotype has just a few counts. The rearrangement joins TRBV29-1 to TRBJ2-3; possibly TRBD2 for D (6 bases). The CDR3 is 15 residues long. The V gene lost 0 bases and the J gene lost 2 bases, with 12 bases spanning the gap. Looked up from germline, CDR1 is SQVTM and CDR2 is ANQGSEA. The CDR3 here is CSVEDPRLDTDTQYF. The CDR3 DNA sequence: TGCAGCGTTGAAGATCCGCGACTAGACACAGATACGCAGTATTTT.